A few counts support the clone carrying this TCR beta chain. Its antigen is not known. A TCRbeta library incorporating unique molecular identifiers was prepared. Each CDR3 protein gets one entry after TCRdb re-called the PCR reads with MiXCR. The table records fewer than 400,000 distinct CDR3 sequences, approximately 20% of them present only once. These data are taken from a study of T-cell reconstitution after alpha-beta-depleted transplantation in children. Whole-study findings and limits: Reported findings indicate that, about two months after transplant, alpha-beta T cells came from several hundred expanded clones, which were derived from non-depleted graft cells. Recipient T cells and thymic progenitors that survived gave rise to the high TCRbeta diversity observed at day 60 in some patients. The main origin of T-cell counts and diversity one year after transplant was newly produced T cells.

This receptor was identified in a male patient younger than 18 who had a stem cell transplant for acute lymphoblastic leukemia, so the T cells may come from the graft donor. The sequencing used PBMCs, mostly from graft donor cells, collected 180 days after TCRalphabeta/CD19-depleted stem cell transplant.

CDR3 coding DNA: TGTGCCAGCAGCTTAGGAGCAGGAAGCTCTGGGGCCAACGTCCTGACTTTC. This encodes CASSLGAGSSGANVLTF. The chain has TRBV7-9 and TRBJ2-6; D gene unclear. This CDR3 is built from 17 residues. Trimming took off 1 base at V and 0 bases at J, with 10 bases between the two ends. Germline-derived CDR1 and CDR2 are SEHNR and FQNEAQ (reference sequence).